Presented here are 8 T cell receptor beta chains from one specimen sequenced in a study of cytomegalovirus exposure and HLA in healthy donors listed by TCRdb under 2017. Library preparation was by the immunoSEQ multiplex PCR assay. The multiplex PCR relied on a mix of 60 forward primers for TCR Vbeta segments and 13 reverse primers for TCR Jbeta segments. Not all clones reach the TCRdb copy of this immuneACCESS table, which keeps in-frame sequences only. Checked studies attribute under half of the gap to unresolved V genes and leave the rest unexplained. This sample has about 180,000 clones in its table, and under 85% of those were observed once. The biggest ten clones account for 2.9% of the sample. The sequencing input was PBMCs. The receptors here all came from a male donor in good health and CMV-seronegative.

The V call is TRBV30, the J call TRBJ2-4; TRBD1 is a possible D gene (6 bases). Germline V lookup: CDR1 GTSNPN, CDR2 SVGIG (reference sequence). The CDR3 runs 15 residues. V lost 3 bases and J 0 bases, leaving 12 bases between the germline ends. The CDR3 DNA reads TGTGCCTGGAGCGTCCACAGGGAAGCCAAAAACATTCAGTACTTC. Encoded protein: CAWSVHREAKNIQYF.

This rearrangement joins TRBV9 to TRBJ1-2; D ambiguous. This CDR3 spans 15 amino acids. Germline V gene sequence: CDR1 SGDLS, CDR2 YYNGEE. V was clipped by 0 bases and J by 3 bases, with 12 bases between them. As DNA, the CDR3 is TGTGCCAGCAGCGTAGGAGGGAGACAAGACTATGGCTACACCTTC. This codes for CASSVGGRQDYGYTF. The full variable domain, rest sourced from reference TRBV9 and TRBJ1-2, is DSGVTQTPKHLITATGQRVTLRCSPRSGDLSVYWYQQSLDQGLQFLIQYYNGEERAKGNILERFSAQQFPDLHSELNLSSLELGDSALYFCASSVGGRQDYGYTFGSGTRLTVV.

The V gene is TRBV28, the J gene TRBJ1-3; D possibly corresponds to TRBD1 (6 bases). The CDR3 sequence is 16 residues long. Between the trimmed V and J ends, which lost 4 bases and 0 bases, there was a span of 13 bases. Per germline, CDR1 MDHEN and CDR2 SYDVKM. Here the CDR3 DNA reads TGTGCCAGCAGTTCCCCAGGGGCCCGCTCTGGAAACACCATATATTTT. This codes for CASSSPGARSGNTIYF. Full variable domain (missing parts from reference TRBV28 and TRBJ1-3): DVKVTQSSRYLVKRTGEKVFLECVQDMDHENMFWYRQDPGLGLRLIYFSYDVKMKEKGDIPEGYSVSREKKERFSLILESASTNQTSMYLCASSSPGARSGNTIYFGEGSWLTVV.

CDR3 DNA: TGTGCCAGCAGTTTATCGATAACCTGGAGTTCCTATAATTCACCCCTCCACTTT. It translates to CASSLSITWSSYNSPLHF. The chain couples TRBV27 to TRBJ1-6; D unresolved. This CDR3 region has 18 residues. Trimming cost V 0 bases and J 1 base, with 13 bases left between them. Per the germline V gene, CDR1 is MNHEY and CDR2 is SMNVEV (reference sequence).

The rearrangement joins TRBV6-5 to TRBJ2-7; possibly TRBD1 for D (6 bases). The germline V gene has CDR1 MNHEY and CDR2 SVGAGI. V lost 6 bases, J lost 0 bases, and 12 bases lay in between. The CDR3 contains 14 residues. CDR3 amino acids: CASSPDRNSYEQYF. The DNA for the CDR3 is TGTGCCAGCAGCCCGGACAGAAACTCCTACGAGCAGTACTTC.

The chain links TRBV5-5 to TRBJ1-1; D gene unclear. Trimming left V 1 base short and J 4 bases short, with 14 bases between. There are 15 residues in the CDR3. Germline values: CDR1 SGHKS, CDR2 YYEKEE (reference sequence). As DNA, the CDR3 is TGTGCCAGCAGCTTGTCAGCCGGGGTGAGCACTGAAGCTTTCTTT. It translates to CASSLSAGVSTEAFF.

V and J are TRBV5-1 and TRBJ1-2; D may be TRBD1 (6 bases). V lost 4 bases and J lost 3, with 13 bases in between. The CDR3 loop spans 14 amino acids. Germline V gene sequence: CDR1 SGHRS, CDR2 YFSETQ. CDR3 region: CASSPTGRDYGYTF. CDR3 coding DNA: TGCGCCAGCAGCCCTACAGGGAGGGACTATGGCTACACCTTC.

The chain couples TRBV4-2 to TRBJ2-7; tentative D call: TRBD2 (5 bases). Trimming took off 1 base at V and 3 bases at J, with 19 bases between the two ends. Germline loops: CDR1 LGHNA, CDR2 YNFKEQ. The CDR3 covers 17 residues. The CDR3 reads CASSQGGWNARFYEQYF. The CDR3, as DNA: TGTGCCAGCAGCCAAGGAGGGTGGAATGCGAGATTCTACGAGCAGTACTTC.